This T cell receptor (beta chain) came from a study of T cells in Graves' hyperthyroidism and ophthalmopathy. This clonotype occurred many times. Amplification of TCR beta CDR3 regions was performed using RNA transcripts as template. Using the HTBI primer set, a first-round RT-PCR was run on the TCR CDR3. Using its own MiXCR run on the multiplex PCR reads, TCRdb lists one record per CDR3 protein. The repertoire holds roughly 420,000 distinct CDR3 sequences, with less than 20% as singletons. The CDR3 is made up of 14 amino acids. In germline, CDR1 is SGHTS, CDR2 YDEGEE. Trimming stripped 5 bases from V and 0 bases from J, with 11 bases between.

The origin of this receptor is a woman younger than 30 with Graves' hyperthyroidism. The J gene is TRBJ1-1, the V gene TRBV5-8; a weak D match, TRBD1 (6 bases). The specimen sequenced was blood. CDR3 sequence: CASSTQGMNTEAFF. The CDR3, as DNA: TGTGCCAGCAGTACACAGGGAATGAACACTGAAGCTTTCTTT.